The source of this TCR beta chain is a study of blood T cell repertoires in COVID-19. Study in general: Samples came from the United States, Italy and Spain, spanning acute and convalescent COVID-19. T cells, B-cell-depleted T cells, or PBMCs provided the cDNA or gDNA that served as material.

The CDR3 sequence is 17 residues long. The germline V and J ends were trimmed by 0 bases and 0 bases, with 12 bases remaining between them. Germline CDR1 is LGHNA and CDR2 is YSLEER. Source study methods: Amplified reference gene primers provided the basis for estimating nucleated cell counts. Data came from immunoSEQ multiplex PCR; TCRdb stores just in-frame clones and leaves some out. The V and J calls and the clone size are those of that table, but D and trimming were determined from the DNA. The table lists 210,000 or so clones, over 75% of them singletons. The receptor's source is an elderly woman with active or convalescent COVID-19. This chain connects TRBV4-3 to TRBJ2-1, with D perhaps matching TRBD2 (5 bases). The sample consisted of peripheral blood. The CDR3 DNA reads TGCGCCAGCAGCCAAGAAATCCAGCGGAGCTCCTACAATGAGCAGTTCTTC. This sequence encodes CASSQEIQRSSYNEQFF.